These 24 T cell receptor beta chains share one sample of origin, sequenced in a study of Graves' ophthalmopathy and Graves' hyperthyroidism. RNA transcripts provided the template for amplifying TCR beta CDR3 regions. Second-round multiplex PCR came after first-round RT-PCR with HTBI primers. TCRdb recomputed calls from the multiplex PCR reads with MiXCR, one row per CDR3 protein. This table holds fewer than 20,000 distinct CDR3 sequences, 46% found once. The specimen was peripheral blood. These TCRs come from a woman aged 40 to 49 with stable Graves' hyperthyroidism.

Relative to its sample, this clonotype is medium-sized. The CDR3 nucleotides read TGTGCCAGTAGTATACAGGGGGCGAGAGAGACCCAGTACTTC. It codes for CASSIQGARETQYF. The V gene is TRBV19, the J gene TRBJ2-5; 8 bases match TRBD1. V trimming: 2 bases; J trimming: 4 bases; junction bases outside the gene matches: 3. The CDR3 is 14 residues long. Germline CDR1 and CDR2: LNHDA and SQIVND (reference sequence).

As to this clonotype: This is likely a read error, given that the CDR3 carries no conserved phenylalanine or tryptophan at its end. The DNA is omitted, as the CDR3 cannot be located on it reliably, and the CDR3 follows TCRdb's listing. CDR3 loop: CASSFQLT. The genes are TRBV7-2 and TRBJ2-5. Germline lookup yields CDR1 SGHTA and CDR2 FQGNSA. The CDR3 adds up to 8 amino acids, both ends counted.

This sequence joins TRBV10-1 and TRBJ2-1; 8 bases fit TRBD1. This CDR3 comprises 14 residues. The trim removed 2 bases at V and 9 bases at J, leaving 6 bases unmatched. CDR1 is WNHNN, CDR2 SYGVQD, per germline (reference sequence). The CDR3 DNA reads TGCGCCAGCAGTGAGGGACAGGGAAGGGGTGAGCAGTTCTTC. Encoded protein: CASSEGQGRGEQFF.

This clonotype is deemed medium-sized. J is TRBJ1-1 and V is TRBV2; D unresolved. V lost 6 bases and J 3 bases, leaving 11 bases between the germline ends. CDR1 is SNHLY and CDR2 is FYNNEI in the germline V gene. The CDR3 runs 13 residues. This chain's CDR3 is CASSKQLDTEAFF. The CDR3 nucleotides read TGTGCCAGCAGCAAACAGCTGGACACTGAAGCTTTCTTT.

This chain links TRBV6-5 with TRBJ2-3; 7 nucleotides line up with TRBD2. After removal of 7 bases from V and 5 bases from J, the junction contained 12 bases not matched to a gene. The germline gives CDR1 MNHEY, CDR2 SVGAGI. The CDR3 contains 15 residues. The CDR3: CASTPAGSSGDTQYF. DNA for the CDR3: TGTGCCAGCACTCCAGCGGGGTCTAGCGGAGATACGCAGTATTTT.

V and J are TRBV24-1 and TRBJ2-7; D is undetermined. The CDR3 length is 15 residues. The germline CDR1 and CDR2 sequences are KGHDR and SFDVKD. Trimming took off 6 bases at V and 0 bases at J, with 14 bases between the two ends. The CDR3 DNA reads TGTGCCACCAGTAATGGCCCAGCGAGCTCCTACGAGCAGTACTTC. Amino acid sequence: CATSNGPASSYEQYF.

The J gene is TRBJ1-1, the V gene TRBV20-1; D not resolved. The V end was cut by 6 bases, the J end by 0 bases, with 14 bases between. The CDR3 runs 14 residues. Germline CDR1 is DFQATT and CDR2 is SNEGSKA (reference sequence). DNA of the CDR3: TGCAGTGCCCCCGGTACCAGGATGAACACTGAAGCTTTCTTT. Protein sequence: CSAPGTRMNTEAFF.

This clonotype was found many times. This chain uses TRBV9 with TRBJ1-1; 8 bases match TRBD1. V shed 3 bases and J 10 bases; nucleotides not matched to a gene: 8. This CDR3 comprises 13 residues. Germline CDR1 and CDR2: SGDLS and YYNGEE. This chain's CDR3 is CASSASGGDRAFF. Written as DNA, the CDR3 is TGTGCCAGCAGCGCCTCAGGGGGCGATCGAGCTTTCTTT. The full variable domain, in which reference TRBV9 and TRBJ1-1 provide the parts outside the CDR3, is DSGVTQTPKHLITATGQRVTLRCSPRSGDLSVYWYQQSLDQGLQFLIQYYNGEERAKGNILERFSAQQFPDLHSELNLSSLELGDSALYFCASSASGGDRAFFGQGTRLTVV.

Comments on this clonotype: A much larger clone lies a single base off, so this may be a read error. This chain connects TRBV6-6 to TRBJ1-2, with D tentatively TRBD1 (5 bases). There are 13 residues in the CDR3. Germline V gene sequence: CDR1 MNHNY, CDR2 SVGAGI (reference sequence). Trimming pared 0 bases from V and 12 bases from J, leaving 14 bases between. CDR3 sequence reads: CASSYSRGEGHTF. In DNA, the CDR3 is TGTGCCAGCAGTTACTCGAGGGGAGAGGGCCACACCTTC.

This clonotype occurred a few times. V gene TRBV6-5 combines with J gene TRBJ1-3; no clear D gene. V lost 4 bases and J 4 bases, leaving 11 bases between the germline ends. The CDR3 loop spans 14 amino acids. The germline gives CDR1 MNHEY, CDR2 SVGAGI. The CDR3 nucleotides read TGTGCCAGCAGTTCGGGCAGAGTAGGAAACACCATATATTTT. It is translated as CASSSGRVGNTIYF.

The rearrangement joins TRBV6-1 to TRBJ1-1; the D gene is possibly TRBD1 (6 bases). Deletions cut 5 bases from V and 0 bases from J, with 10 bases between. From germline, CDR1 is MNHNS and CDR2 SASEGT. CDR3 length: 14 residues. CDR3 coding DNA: TGTGCCAGCAGTCGGACAGCTGTGAACACTGAAGCTTTCTTT. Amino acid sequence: CASSRTAVNTEAFF.

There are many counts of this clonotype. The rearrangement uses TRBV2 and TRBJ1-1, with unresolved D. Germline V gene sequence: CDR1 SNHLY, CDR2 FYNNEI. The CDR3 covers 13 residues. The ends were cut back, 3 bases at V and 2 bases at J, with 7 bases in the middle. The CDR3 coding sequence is TGTGCCAGCAGTGAGCTGGAAAACACTGAAGCTTTCTTT. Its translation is CASSELENTEAFF.

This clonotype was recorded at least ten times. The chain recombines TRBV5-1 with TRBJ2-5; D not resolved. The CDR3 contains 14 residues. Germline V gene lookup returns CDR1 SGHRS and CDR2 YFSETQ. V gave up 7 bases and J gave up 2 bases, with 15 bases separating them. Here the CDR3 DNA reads TGCGCCAGCGCTATCGGCGGATCTCAAGAGACCCAGTACTTC. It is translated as CASAIGGSQETQYF.

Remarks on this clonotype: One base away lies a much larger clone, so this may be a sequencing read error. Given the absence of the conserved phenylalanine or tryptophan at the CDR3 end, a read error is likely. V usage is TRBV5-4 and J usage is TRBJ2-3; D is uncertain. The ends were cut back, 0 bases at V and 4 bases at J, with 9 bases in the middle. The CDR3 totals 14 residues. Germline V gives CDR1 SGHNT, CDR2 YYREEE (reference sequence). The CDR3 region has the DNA TGTGCCAGCAGCTTGGGTAGAAGGTCAGATACGCAGTATCTT. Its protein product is CASSLGRRSDTQYL.

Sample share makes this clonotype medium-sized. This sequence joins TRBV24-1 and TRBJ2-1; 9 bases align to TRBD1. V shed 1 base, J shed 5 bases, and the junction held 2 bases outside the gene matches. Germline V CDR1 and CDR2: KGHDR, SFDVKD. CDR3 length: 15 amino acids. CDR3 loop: CATSDLRTGDNEQFF. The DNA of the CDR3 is TGTGCCACCAGTGATTTAAGGACAGGGGACAATGAGCAGTTCTTC.

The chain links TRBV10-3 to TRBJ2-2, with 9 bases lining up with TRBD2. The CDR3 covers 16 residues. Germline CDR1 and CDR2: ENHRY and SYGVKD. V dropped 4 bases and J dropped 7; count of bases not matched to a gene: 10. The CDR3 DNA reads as TGTGCCATCAGTGGCGGCAGGCGGGAGGGCGGCGGGGAGCTGTTTTTT. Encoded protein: CAISGGRREGGGELFF.

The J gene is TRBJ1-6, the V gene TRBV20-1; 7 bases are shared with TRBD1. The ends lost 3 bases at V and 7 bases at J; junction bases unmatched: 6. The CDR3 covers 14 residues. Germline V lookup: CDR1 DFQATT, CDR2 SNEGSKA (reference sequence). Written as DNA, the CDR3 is TGCAGTGCTAGGGCCGGGACAGACAATTCACCCCTCCACTTT. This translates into CSARAGTDNSPLHF.

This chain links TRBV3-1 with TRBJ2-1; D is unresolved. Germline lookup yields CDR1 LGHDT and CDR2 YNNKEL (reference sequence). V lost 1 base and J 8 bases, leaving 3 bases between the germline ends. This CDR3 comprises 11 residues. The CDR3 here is CASSQVYEQFF. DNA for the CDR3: TGTGCCAGCAGCCAAGTCTATGAGCAGTTCTTC.

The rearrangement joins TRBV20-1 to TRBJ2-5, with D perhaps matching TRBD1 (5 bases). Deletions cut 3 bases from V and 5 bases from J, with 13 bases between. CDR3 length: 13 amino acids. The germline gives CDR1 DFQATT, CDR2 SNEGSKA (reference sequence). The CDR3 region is CSASAPGFETQYF. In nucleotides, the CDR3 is TGCAGTGCTAGTGCACCAGGGTTCGAGACCCAGTACTTC.

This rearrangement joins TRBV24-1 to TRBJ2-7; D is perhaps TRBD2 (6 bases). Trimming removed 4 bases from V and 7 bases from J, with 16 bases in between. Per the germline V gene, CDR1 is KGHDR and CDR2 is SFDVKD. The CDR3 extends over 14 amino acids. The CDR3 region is CATSDPRLDREQYF. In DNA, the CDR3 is TGTGCCACCAGTGACCCCCGACTAGATCGTGAGCAGTACTTC.

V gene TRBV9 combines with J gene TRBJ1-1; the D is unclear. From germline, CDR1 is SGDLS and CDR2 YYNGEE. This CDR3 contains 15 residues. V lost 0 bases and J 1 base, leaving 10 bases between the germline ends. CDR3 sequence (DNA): TGTGCCAGCAGCGTAGGTCTAGAAACGAACACTGAAGCTTTCTTT. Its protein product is CASSVGLETNTEAFF.

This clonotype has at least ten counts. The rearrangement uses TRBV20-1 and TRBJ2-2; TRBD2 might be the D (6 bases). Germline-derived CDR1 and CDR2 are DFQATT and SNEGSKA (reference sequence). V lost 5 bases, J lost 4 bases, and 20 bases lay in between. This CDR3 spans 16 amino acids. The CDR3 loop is CSAPARYSGRTGELFF. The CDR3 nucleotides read TGCAGTGCTCCAGCCCGGTATAGCGGACGCACCGGGGAGCTGTTTTTT.

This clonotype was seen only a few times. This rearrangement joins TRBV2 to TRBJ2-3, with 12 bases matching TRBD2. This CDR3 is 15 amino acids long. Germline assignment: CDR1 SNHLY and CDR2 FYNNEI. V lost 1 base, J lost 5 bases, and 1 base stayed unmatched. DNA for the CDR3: TGTGCCAGCAGTGAAGTGACTAGCGGGAGAGATACGCAGTATTTT. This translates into CASSEVTSGRDTQYF.

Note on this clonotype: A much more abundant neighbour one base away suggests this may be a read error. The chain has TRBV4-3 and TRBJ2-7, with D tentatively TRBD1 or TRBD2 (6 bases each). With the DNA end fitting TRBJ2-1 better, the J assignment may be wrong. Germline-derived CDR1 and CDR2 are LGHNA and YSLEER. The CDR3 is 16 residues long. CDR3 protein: CASSLSLASQGDEQFF. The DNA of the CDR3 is TGCGCCAGCAGCCTTTCACTAGCCTCACAGGGAGACGAGCAGTTCTTC.